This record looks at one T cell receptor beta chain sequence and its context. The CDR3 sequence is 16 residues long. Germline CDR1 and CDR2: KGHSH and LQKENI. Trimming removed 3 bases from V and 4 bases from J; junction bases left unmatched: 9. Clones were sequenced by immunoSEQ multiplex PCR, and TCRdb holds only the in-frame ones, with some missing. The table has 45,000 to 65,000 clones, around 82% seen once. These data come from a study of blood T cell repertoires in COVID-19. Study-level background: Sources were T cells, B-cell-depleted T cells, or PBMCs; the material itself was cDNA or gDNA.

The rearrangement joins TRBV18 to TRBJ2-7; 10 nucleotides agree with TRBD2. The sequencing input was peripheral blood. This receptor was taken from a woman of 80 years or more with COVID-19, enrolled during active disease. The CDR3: CASSPRASGSTYEQYF. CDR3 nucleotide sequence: TGTGCCAGCTCACCGCGGGCTAGCGGGAGTACGTACGAGCAGTACTTC.